One TCR beta chain is described in this entry. What antigen it recognizes has not been identified. Base quality data are lacking; no much larger clone is found one base away. Clipping removes 3 bases from V and 2 bases from J, with 9 as the unmatched junction base count. Via the germline V gene (reference sequence), CDR1 is GTSNPN and CDR2 SVGIG. From the cysteine up to the phenylalanine, the CDR3 has a length of 15 residues. Only the CDR3 region is kept as DNA, spanning 45 bases read in frame from base 1. This entry belongs to a study of long-term antiretroviral therapy in people with HIV (dated by TCRdb to between 2021 and 2022). About the full investigation: Collection of the earliest samples took place about a decade ahead of the 2015 WHO recommendation for immediate ART, at a time when ART was typically delayed until CD4 counts fell. A total of 150 to 200 cryopreserved PBMC samples came from a few dozen adults with confirmed HIV infection and were collected serially over a mean of roughly 6 years (range 1-12). About 35% of the 30 participants with HIV were female. No cross-contamination during QIAcube processing was shown when test extractions of a monoclonal T-cell line were performed alongside 25 to 35 polyclonal samples. A retrospective serial study tested whether changes in peripheral blood TRB repertoire composition and diversity were associated with ART initiation and durable HIV suppression.

The research as a whole found: Inferences about post-ART repertoire changes are limited because no data were available on ART adherence, viral resistance or therapy changes. At every time point, the repertoire was dominated by expanded TRB clones first identified before ART initiation, although this dominance fluctuated and, in many PLHIV, declined after ART. The samples span the years 2004 to 2017, and the ART regimens used may be less effective than current regimens. Since PBMC availability was limited, sequencing covered only the TCR beta chain, with no alpha chain pairing. Compared with controls, HIV repertoires had narrower CDR3 length ranges, and the network structure pointed to an antigen-experienced repertoire that shifted only slightly toward naive after ART. Starting ART was linked to a significant rise in TRB diversity, yet even after long-term ART the diversity remained significantly lower than in transplant donor controls. Because pre-ART samples had limited cell numbers, unsorted PBMC were profiled rather than sorted CD4+ and CD8+ T cells.

The immunoSEQ hsTCRB v3.0 assay was used at survey level resolution for TRB variable region sequencing. TRB sequencing targeted a depth of 40,000-50,000 T-cell genomes per sample. Pooled TRB libraries were sequenced on an Illumina MiSeq with a v3 150-cycle kit. From the authors' description of their analysis: Repertoire analysis was run in R within a reproducible Nextflow workflow that covered QC, data transformation and analysis. LymphoSeq2, an R package for exploring AIRR-Seq data, was used to implement custom analyses. A handful of samples that produced fewer than 5000 total TRB sequences were removed, so approximately 190 HIV repertoires were analyzed. Among the roughly 180 retained HIV repertoires, 55 to 60 were collected before ART initiation and 120 to 140 after ART initiation. Each repertoire was downsampled to 5000 TRB nucleotide sequences, and summary statistics were averaged across 100 downsampling iterations. The analysis kept only TRB sequences whose CDR3 regions were at least seven amino acids long. Diversity was measured with a Shannon entropy-derived clonality score and the Gini coefficient. Repertoire networks linked the top 5000 CDR3 amino acid sequences whenever two sequences differed by an edit distance of one. Antigen specificity groups and MHC restriction were predicted for TRB CDR3 amino acid sequences with GLIPH2. Known CMV, EBV, HIV or tissue antigen associations were flagged by matching CDR3 amino acid sequences against VDJdb and McPAS-TCR. Pre-ART, post-ART and control groups were compared with Wilcoxon signed-rank tests and Holm-Bonferroni correction. TCRdb provides this immuneACCESS table in a form limited to in-frame rearrangements. Some clones are lacking; in checked studies, under half of them reflect an unresolved V gene, and why the rest are absent is not known. D and trimming were read from the DNA, whereas the V and J calls and clone size are those reported in that table. The sample has under 20,000 clones on record, roughly nine tenths of them singletons. The top ten hold 10% to 15% of the sample.

Participants were included only if at least one PBMC sample before ART initiation and at least two post-ART samples were available. Treatment was received in the United States of America by all participants with HIV. Before DNA extraction, cryopreserved samples containing roughly 0.9-10 million PBMC were thawed and washed. At the time of the earliest PBMC sample for each participant with HIV, ages ranged from about 23 to 60 years. Per participant, PBMC samples came from 1-4 timepoints prior to ART initiation and 2-8 timepoints following ART initiation, for a median of 7 samples. For every participant, serial HIV viral load, CD4+ T-cell count, ART history and demographic data were obtained. Genomic DNA was extracted from unsorted PBMC with a Qiagen kit on a QIAcube, processed in batches of 12 samples.

The sequence is built from TRBV30 and TRBJ1-2; the central 7 bases match TRBD1. The sequence was obtained from a woman in her thirties or forties with HIV. The sample here was unsorted PBMCs, taken 0.6 years after starting antiretroviral therapy. The CDR3 has the sequence CAWSNAGGRNYGYTF. The nucleotide sequence reads TGTGCCTGGAGCAATGCAGGGGGTAGGAACTATGGCTACACCTTC.